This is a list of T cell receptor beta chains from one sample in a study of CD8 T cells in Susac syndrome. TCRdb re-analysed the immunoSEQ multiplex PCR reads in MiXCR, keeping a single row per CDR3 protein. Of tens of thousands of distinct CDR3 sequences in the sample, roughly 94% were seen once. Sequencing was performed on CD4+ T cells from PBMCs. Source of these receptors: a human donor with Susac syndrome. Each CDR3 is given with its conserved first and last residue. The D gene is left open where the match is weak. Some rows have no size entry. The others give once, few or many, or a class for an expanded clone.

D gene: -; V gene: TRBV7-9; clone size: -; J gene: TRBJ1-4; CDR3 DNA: TGTGCCAGCAGCCTCGAGATGGACGGGAGAATGGAACTGTTTTTT; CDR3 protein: CASSLEMDGRMELFF
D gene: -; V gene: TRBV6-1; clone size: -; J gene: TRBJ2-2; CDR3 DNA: TGTGCCGCCCGGAGAGAGGGCGACACCGGGGAGCTGTTTTTT; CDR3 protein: CAARREGDTGELFF
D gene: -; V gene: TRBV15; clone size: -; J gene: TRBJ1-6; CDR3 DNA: TGTGCCACCAGCAGCGGGACGGCCGATAATTCACCCCTCCACTTT; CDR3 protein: CATSSGTADNSPLHF
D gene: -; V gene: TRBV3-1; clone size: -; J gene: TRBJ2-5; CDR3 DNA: TGTGCCAGCAGCCAAGTAGGGAGGGGGTTCCAAGAGACCCAGTACTTC; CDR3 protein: CASSQVGRGFQETQYF
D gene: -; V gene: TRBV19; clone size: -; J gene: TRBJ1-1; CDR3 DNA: TGTGCCAGTACCCAGCGGGCGGCCACTGAAGCTTTCTTT; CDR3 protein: CASTQRAATEAFF
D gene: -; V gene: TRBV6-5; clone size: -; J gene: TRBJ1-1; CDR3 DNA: TGTGCCAGCGTCGGAGACAGTGACCTAGCTTTCTTT; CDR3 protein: CASVGDSDLAFF
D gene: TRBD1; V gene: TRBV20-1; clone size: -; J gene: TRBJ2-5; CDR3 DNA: TGCAGTGCTAGAAGCGACAGGGGGTTACAAGAGACCCAGTACTTC; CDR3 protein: CSARSDRGLQETQYF
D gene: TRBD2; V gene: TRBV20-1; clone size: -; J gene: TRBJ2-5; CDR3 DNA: TGCAGTGCCGGACTAGCGGGGGTGAAGACCCAGTACTTC; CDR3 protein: CSAGLAGVKTQYF
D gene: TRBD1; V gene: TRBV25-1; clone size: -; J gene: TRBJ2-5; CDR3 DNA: TGTGCCAGCAGTGTCGGCCGGGACAGGGGGCGGGAGACCCAGTACTTC; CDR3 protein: CASSVGRDRGRETQYF
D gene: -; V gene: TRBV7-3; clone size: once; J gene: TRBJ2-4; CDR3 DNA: TGTGCCAGCAGCTTAACGGGACGGGCCAGGAAGGACATTCAGTACTTC; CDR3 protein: CASSLTGRARKDIQYF
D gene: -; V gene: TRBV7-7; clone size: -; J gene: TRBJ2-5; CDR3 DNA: TGTGCTAGCAGCACCGGCCCGGAGGGTGGAGAGACCCAGTACTTC; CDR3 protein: CASSTGPEGGETQYF
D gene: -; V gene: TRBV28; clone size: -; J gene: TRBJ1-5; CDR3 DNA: TGTGCCAGCAGTCCCTGGGACATGGGAAGGGACAATCAGCCCCAGCATTTT; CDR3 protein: CASSPWDMGRDNQPQHF
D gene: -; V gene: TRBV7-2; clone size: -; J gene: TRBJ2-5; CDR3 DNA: TGTGCCAGCAGCTTAGCGCTTGAAGAGACCCAGTACTTC; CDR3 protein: CASSLALEETQYF
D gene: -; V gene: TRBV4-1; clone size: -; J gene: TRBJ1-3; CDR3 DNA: TGCGCCAGCAGCCAAGATTACCAGGGGACTAGTGGAAACACCATATATTTT; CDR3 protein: CASSQDYQGTSGNTIYF
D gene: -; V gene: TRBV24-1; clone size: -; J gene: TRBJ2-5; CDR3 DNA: TGTGCCACCAGCGACCAGGGATCGGGTGCAGAGACCCAGTACTTC; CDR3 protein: CATSDQGSGAETQYF
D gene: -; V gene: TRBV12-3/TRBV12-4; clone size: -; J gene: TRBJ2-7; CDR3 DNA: TGTGCCAGCAGTTCCGGGGGGCCCTGGGGTAGGGGGCAGTACTTC; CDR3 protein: CASSSGGPWGRGQYF
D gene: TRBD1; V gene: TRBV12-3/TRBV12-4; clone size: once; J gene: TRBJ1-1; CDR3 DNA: TGTGCCAGCAGTTTGGCGGGGACAGGGGCCGCTTTCTTT; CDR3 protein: CASSLAGTGAAFF
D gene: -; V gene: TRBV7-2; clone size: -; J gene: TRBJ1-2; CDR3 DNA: TGTGCCAGCAGCCCAAGTAGTGTTTTGGGGTACGGCTACACCTTC; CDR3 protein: CASSPSSVLGYGYTF
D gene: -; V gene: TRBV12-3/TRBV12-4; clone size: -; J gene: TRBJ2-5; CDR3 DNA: TGTGCCAGCAGCTCCGAGAAAACTAGTGGAGAGACCCAGTACTTC; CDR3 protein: CASSSEKTSGETQYF
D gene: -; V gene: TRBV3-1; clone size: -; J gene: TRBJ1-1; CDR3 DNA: TGTGCCAGCAGCCAAGATCGGGGAGGTCGGACTGAAGCTTTCTTT; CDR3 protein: CASSQDRGGRTEAFF
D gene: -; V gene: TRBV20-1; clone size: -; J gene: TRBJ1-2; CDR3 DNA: TGCAGTGCTAGAGATTGGGGTTATGGCTATGGCTACACCTTC; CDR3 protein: CSARDWGYGYGYTF
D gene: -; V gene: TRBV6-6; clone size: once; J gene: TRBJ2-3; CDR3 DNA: TGTGCCAGCAGACCCCGGGCCCCAGATACGCAGTATTTT; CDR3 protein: CASRPRAPDTQYF
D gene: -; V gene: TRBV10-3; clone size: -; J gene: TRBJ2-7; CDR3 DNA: TGTGCCATCGAGGGACACCCATTAAGGGACGAGCAGTACTTC; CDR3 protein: CAIEGHPLRDEQYF
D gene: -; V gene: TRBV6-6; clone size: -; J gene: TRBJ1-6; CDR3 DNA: TGTGCCAGCAGTTACGCGGACATAGATAATTCACCCCTCCACTTT; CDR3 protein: CASSYADIDNSPLHF
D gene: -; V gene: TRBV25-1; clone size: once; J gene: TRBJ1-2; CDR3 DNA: TGTGCCAGCAGTGACCCGGGGCAGGGTAACTATGGCTACACCTTC; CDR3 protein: CASSDPGQGNYGYTF
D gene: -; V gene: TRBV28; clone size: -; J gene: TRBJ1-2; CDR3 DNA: TGTGCCAGCAGTTTGGTCGCTAACTATGGCTACACCTTC; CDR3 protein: CASSLVANYGYTF
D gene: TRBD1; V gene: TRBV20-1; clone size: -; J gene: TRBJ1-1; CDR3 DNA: TGCAGTGTAAGGACAGGGACAAACACTGAAGCTTTCTTT; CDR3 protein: CSVRTGTNTEAFF